This passage covers 18 T cell receptor beta chains from one sample sequenced in a study of shared clonotypes between healthy human individuals. Only CD45RO-negative cells positively selected for CCR7 counted as naive CD8 cells, so terminally differentiated effector memory CD45RA+ cells were excluded. Here immunoSEQ multiplex PCR was the method, and the copy in TCRdb shows in-frame clones only, minus some. The table has around 1,900,000 clones, around 93% seen once. Sequences were obtained from naive CD8+ T cells from PBMCs. These receptor sequences come from a man aged 18 to 30 in good health. Some clones in this sample may be carry-over from other donors' samples.

The chain is built from TRBV11-3 and TRBJ2-7; 11 bases line up with TRBD1. Germline CDR1 reads SGHNT; CDR2 reads YENEEA. This CDR3 region has 15 residues. Trimming took 5 bases from V and 2 from J; bases not matched to a gene: 5. Here the CDR3 reads CASSAGTGGPYEQYF. The CDR3 DNA sequence: TGTGCCAGCAGCGCGGGGACAGGGGGACCCTACGAGCAGTACTTC.

This clone was recorded a few times. The chain employs TRBV19 and TRBJ1-2; D unclear. CDR3 length equals 12 residues. V was trimmed by 3 bases and J by 5 bases, leaving 7 bases between them. Germline CDR1 and CDR2: LNHDA and SQIVND (reference sequence). Here the CDR3 reads CASSMEPYGYTF. CDR3 nucleotide sequence: TGTGCCAGTAGTATGGAACCGTATGGCTACACCTTC.

A remark on this clone: Other DNA sequences from this sample encode an identical CDR3 as well. The chain uses TRBV19 and TRBJ2-7; 7 bases map to TRBD1. The CDR3 loop spans 14 amino acids. With V trimmed by 4 bases and J by 2 bases, 5 bases remained unmatched. Germline CDR1 is LNHDA and CDR2 is SQIVND (reference sequence). Written as DNA, the CDR3 is TGTGCCAGTAGTACCCGGGACAGCACCTACGAGCAGTACTTC. Translated, it gives CASSTRDSTYEQYF.

This clone was found a few times. This rearrangement joins TRBV27 to TRBJ1-1; D remains unclear. The ends were cut back, 2 bases at V and 6 bases at J, with 13 bases in the middle. From germline, CDR1 is MNHEY and CDR2 SMNVEV (reference sequence). The CDR3 sequence is 14 residues long. CDR3 loop: CASSLQGSRAEAFF. As DNA, the CDR3 is TGTGCCAGCAGTTTACAAGGGTCTAGGGCTGAAGCTTTCTTT.

The chain has TRBV5-4 and TRBJ2-5, with 12 positions matching TRBD1. The germline V gene has CDR1 SGHNT and CDR2 YYREEE (reference sequence). Trimming at V came to 2 bases and at J to 5 bases, leaving 4 bases not matched to a gene. There are 15 residues in the CDR3. CDR3 residues: CASSFLGQGAETQYF. CDR3 coding DNA: TGTGCCAGCAGCTTCCTGGGACAGGGGGCTGAGACCCAGTACTTC.

The chain recombines TRBV7-9 with TRBJ1-1, with TRBD1 identical over 8 bases. The germline gives CDR1 SEHNR, CDR2 FQNEAQ (reference sequence). The CDR3 is 18 residues long. Unmatched junction bases numbered 14, after V lost 1 base and J lost 4 bases. CDR3 coding DNA: TGTGCCAGCAGCTTAGGAGGACGGACAGGGCTCCTGGGCACTGAAGCTTTCTTT. It specifies CASSLGGRTGLLGTEAFF.

This clone was picked up one time. The chain has TRBV7-9 and TRBJ2-1, with 7 bases that match TRBD1. The CDR3 contains 15 residues. V shed 1 base and J 2 bases; nucleotides not matched to a gene: 2. Germline V gene lookup returns CDR1 SEHNR and CDR2 FQNEAQ (reference sequence). Here the CDR3 reads CASSLDGTAYNEQFF. In DNA, the CDR3 is TGTGCCAGCAGCTTAGACGGGACAGCCTACAATGAGCAGTTCTTC.

The V gene is TRBV2, the J gene TRBJ2-7; 12 bases match TRBD2. Germline V CDR1 and CDR2: SNHLY, FYNNEI. J gave up 4 bases and V 6 bases, and 10 bases lay outside the gene matches. The CDR3 runs 16 residues. The CDR3 coding sequence is TGTGCCAGCAGGAGAGTGACTAGCGGGAGTAGTTACGAGCAGTACTTC. Translated, it gives CASRRVTSGSSYEQYF.

The chain carries TRBV7-6 and TRBJ2-2; TRBD1 agrees at 9 bases. The J segment lost 6 bases and the V segment lost 2 bases, leaving 4 bases of the junction unmatched. The length of the CDR3 is 15 residues. Per germline, CDR1 SGHVS and CDR2 FNYEAQ. The CDR3 nucleotides are TGTGCCAGCAGCTTAAGGACAGGGGCGGCCGGGGAGCTGTTTTTT. This encodes CASSLRTGAAGELFF.

This rearrangement joins TRBV5-8 to TRBJ1-2; D ambiguous. CDR1 and CDR2 from the germline V gene are SGHTS and YDEGEE. This CDR3 has 12 residues. Trimming removed 10 bases at V and 7 bases at J, with 17 bases between. In DNA form, the CDR3 reads TGTGCCCCGAGTTCGTGGTTTGGTGGCTACACCTTC. It is translated as CAPSSWFGGYTF.

V usage is TRBV5-6 and J usage is TRBJ2-7; 8 bases agree with TRBD1. Germline V gene data show CDR1 as SGHDT and CDR2 as YYEEEE. The CDR3 sequence is 14 residues long. After removal of 3 bases from V and 1 base from J, the junction contained 3 bases not matched to a gene. CDR3 amino acids: CASSSRDRSYEQYF. CDR3 DNA sequence: TGTGCCAGCAGCTCCCGGGACAGGTCCTACGAGCAGTACTTC.

With regard to this clone: Other DNA sequences in this specimen translate into the identical CDR3. The J gene is TRBJ2-2, the V gene TRBV27; D gene ambiguous. CDR1 and CDR2 (germline): MNHEY, SMNVEV (reference sequence). The CDR3 runs to 12 residues. Trimming removed 2 bases at V and 7 bases at J, with 5 bases between. CDR3 amino acids: CASSLRGGELFF. The CDR3 region has the DNA TGTGCCAGCAGTTTAAGAGGCGGGGAGCTGTTTTTT.

The J gene is TRBJ2-6, the V gene TRBV14; tentative D call: TRBD1 (6 bases). CDR3 length: 19 residues. The ends were cut back, 4 bases at V and 0 bases at J, with 19 bases in the middle. CDR1 and CDR2 (germline): SGHDN, FVKESK. The CDR3 region has the DNA TGTGCCAGCAGCCTGATTTCGGGACACCGGCTCTCTGGGGCCAACGTCCTGACTTTC. Its protein is CASSLISGHRLSGANVLTF.

This rearrangement joins TRBV27 to TRBJ2-7; the match to TRBD1 covers 9 bases. The junction had 11 bases not matched to a gene; V was cut back by 5 bases and J by 6 bases. The CDR3 has 15 amino acids. In germline, CDR1 is MNHEY, CDR2 SMNVEV (reference sequence). The CDR3 here is CASSGRTGVTGEQYF. CDR3 DNA: TGTGCCAGCAGTGGACGGACAGGGGTCACGGGCGAGCAGTACTTC.

The V and J genes are TRBV10-3 and TRBJ2-2; no clear D gene. The germline CDR1 and CDR2 sequences are ENHRY and SYGVKD. V was cut by 3 bases and J by 2 bases, with 10 bases left in between. There are 15 residues in the CDR3. CDR3 in amino acids: CAISEETVNTGELFF. The CDR3 bases are TGTGCCATCAGTGAAGAAACAGTAAACACCGGGGAGCTGTTTTTT.

This clone was observed a single time. The gene calls are TRBV5-1 and TRBJ2-7; 7 bases agree with TRBD1. V lost 3 bases, J lost 2 bases, and 5 bases stayed unmatched. The CDR3 is 14 amino acids. Per germline, CDR1 SGHRS and CDR2 YFSETQ. CDR3 protein: CASSSGGDAYEQYF. The CDR3 region has the DNA TGCGCCAGCAGCTCAGGGGGTGACGCCTACGAGCAGTACTTC.

The rearrangement uses TRBV27 and TRBJ1-5; D call uncertain. This CDR3 contains 14 residues. CDR1 and CDR2 from the germline V gene are MNHEY and SMNVEV (reference sequence). The V and J ends lost 2 bases and 6 bases respectively, with 11 bases between them. CDR3 sequence reads: CASSLLSGVQPQHF. The CDR3 region has the DNA TGTGCCAGCAGTTTACTTTCCGGGGTTCAGCCCCAGCATTTT.

The chain joins TRBV5-1 to TRBJ2-1; TRBD2 matches at 8 bases. Germline V CDR1 and CDR2: SGHRS, YFSETQ. Germline trimming cut 0 bases from V and 4 bases from J; bases unmatched to any gene: 6. There are 16 residues in the CDR3. The CDR3 protein is CASSLAAGGAYNEQFF. The CDR3 nucleotides are TGCGCCAGCAGCTTGGCCGCGGGGGGCGCGTACAATGAGCAGTTCTTC.